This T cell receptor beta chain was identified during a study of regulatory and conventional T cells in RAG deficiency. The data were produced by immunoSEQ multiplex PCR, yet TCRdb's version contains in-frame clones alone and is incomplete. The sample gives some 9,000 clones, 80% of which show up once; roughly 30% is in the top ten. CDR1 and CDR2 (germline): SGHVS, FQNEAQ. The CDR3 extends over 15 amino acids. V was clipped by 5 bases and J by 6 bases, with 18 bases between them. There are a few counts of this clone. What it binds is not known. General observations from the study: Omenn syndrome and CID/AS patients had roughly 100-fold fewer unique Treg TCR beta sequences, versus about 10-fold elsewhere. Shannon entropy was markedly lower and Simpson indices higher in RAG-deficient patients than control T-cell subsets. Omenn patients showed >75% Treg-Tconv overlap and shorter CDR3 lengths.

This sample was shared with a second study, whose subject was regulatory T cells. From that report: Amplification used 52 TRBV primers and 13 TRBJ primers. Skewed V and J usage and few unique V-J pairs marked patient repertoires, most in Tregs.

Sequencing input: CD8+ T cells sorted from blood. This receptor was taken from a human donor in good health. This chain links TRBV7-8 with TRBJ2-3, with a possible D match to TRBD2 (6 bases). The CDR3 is CASSELAHPGDTQYF. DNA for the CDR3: TGTGCCAGCAGCGAACTAGCACACCCCGGGGATACGCAGTATTTT. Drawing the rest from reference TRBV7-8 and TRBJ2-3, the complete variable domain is GAGVSQSPRYKVAKRGQDVALRCDPISGHVSLFWYQQALGQGPEFLTYFQNEAQLDKSGLPSDRFFAERPEGSVSTLKIQRTQQEDSAVYLCASSELAHPGDTQYFGPGTRLTVL.